The entry below describes one T cell receptor (beta chain). It has no known antigen specificity. Base qualities are not recorded, but no much larger clone differs from it by a single base. The sample belongs to a study of T-cell memory formation after mild COVID-19 (dated by TCRdb to the early 2020s). Background on the whole study: TCR sequence clusters from the two donors were largely donor specific. The cohort comprised two young, previously healthy adult volunteers, one female and one male. T-cell clones expanding and contracting after mild COVID-19 in two donors were tracked by longitudinal TCRalpha and TCRbeta repertoire sequencing. Overall study results and their limits: Whether the second-wave clones peaking on day 37 were SARS-CoV-2 specific was not confirmed. From day 15 to 85, contracting clones showed balanced CD4/CD8 phenotypes, whereas a second wave of clones that expanded from day 15 to 37 leaned towards CD4+. Contracting CD4+ clones appeared mostly in the CM and EM memory subsets, whereas CD8+ clones were enriched in EMRA. Some responding clones were detected in pre-infection memory, which suggested that pre-existing cross-reactive memory T cells had joined the SARS-CoV-2 response. The study included only a couple of mild cases, and larger cohorts that include severe cases with pre-infection samples were judged to be necessary.

This sample was sequenced with an Illumina NovaSeq 6000. TCRalpha and TCRbeta cDNA libraries were constructed by 5'RACE with constant-segment primers, with sample barcodes and unique molecular identifiers being introduced. RNA was extracted from every sample with Trizol reagent. Libraries were amplified in two PCR steps, with a second sample barcode and Illumina TruSeq adapters added in the second step. Sequencing of the libraries was done on an Illumina NovaSeq, producing 2 x 150 bp paired-end reads. Turning to the authors' computational methods: With migec v1.2.7, reads were demultiplexed and then collapsed into UMI-guided consensus sequences. Using mixcr v2.1.11, the UMI consensuses were aligned to TRA and TRB V and J templates and assembled into clonotypes. A clonotype was counted as expanded or contracted only when both edgeR and NoisET called the clonotype significant, with the noise models trained on biological replicates. For edgeR calls, the thresholds were a false discovery rate-adjusted p below 0.01 and a log2 fold-change of 1. As an exploratory analysis of dynamics, PCA with hierarchical clustering was applied to max-normalized trajectories of the 1000 most abundant clonotypes. Each responding clone was given a CD4 or CD8 phenotype based on the CD4+ and CD8+ repertoires, which had been sequenced separately. Clones were called with MiXCR by TCRdb after fastp trimmed the public reads at Q25, and only in-frame beta chains were retained. Each entry is one CDR3 protein sequence, shown with its most common DNA and genes. The V and J calls were determined by TCRdb, not by the authors. Recorded for this sample are 300,000 to 400,000 distinct CDR3 sequences; 13% of them occurred a single time. Clones ranked in the top ten supply 20% to 25% of the sample.

PBMCs were isolated by Ficoll-Paque density gradient centrifugation. The sequenced material came from PBMCs or a T cell subset sorted from them (not recorded which). The TCR was taken from a man aged 18 to 35 who had mild COVID-19 (a few samples of this study predate the infection). The sample titles of this study are shuffled in the database, so cell type and time point are left out; the donor was told from shared clones.

The DNA is as follows: TGCGCCAGCAGCTTGGCCTGGGGGCAGCCCCAGCATTTT. Its protein reads: CASSLAWGQPQHF. The rearranged segments are TRBV5-1 and TRBJ1-5; TRBD1 might be the D gene, on 5 matching bases. The junction carries 8 bases between V and J, which are trimmed by 0 bases and 7 bases respectively. The CDR3 measures 13 amino acids from cysteine to phenylalanine. The retained sequence is limited to the CDR3, 39 bases, with the frame set at the first base. Looking up the germline V gene yields CDR1 SGHRS and CDR2 YFSETQ.